This TCR beta chain was sequenced for a study of vaccination effects on CD4 cells after COVID-19. Across the study: Everyone in the study got two shots of either the BNT162b2 or mRNA-1273 vaccine. The study, taken as a whole, reports: A shortage of convalescent patients and an absence of early post-infection timepoints characterized the study.

CDR1 and CDR2 from the germline V gene are PRHDT and FYEKMQ (reference sequence). The CDR3 length is 21 residues. V was pared by 5 bases and J by 0 bases, with 30 bases between. TCRdb keeps only in-frame clones here, not all; method: immunoSEQ multiplex PCR. The sample gives 60,000 to 70,000 clones, more than 80% of which show up once; about 2.5% is in the top ten. About this clone itself: Antigen: not known.

Viral peptide pool expansion of antigen-specific CD4+ T cells preceded sequencing in the ViraFEST assay. A 10-day culture period preceded the isolation of CD4+ T cells. Every well got 1.5 million to 2.5 million PBMC, which were grown with around 11 IU/ml IL-2 and 10 ug/ml peptides. Source: CD4+ T cells from PBMCs cultured with HCoV-229E spike peptides, taken before COVID-19 vaccination. The sequence was obtained from a human donor who received a COVID-19 vaccine. This chain links TRBV13 with TRBJ2-3, with TRBD2 as a possible D gene (7 bases). CDR3 in DNA: TGTGCCAGCAGCCCGCCGATGACGCAGGGCGGGGGCCGCGCGAGCACAGATACGCAGTATTTT. This encodes CASSPPMTQGGGRASTDTQYF.